Each of the 24 T cell receptor beta chains below was sequenced from the same sample in a study of vaccination effects on CD4 cells after COVID-19. CD4+ T cells specific for antigen were expanded with viral peptide pools by the ViraFEST assay before sequencing. Culture proceeded for approximately nine days, and CD4+ T cells were then isolated. Nucleocapsid antibodies stayed negative before and after vaccination, showing no earlier SARS-CoV-2 infection. Some clones are missing from TCRdb's copy, which holds only in-frame ones; the method was immunoSEQ multiplex PCR. The sample includes 50,000 or so clones, 75% to 80% of them seen just once. Their recognized antigens are unknown. Sequenced here: CD4+ T cells from PBMCs cultured with HCoV-OC43 spike peptides, sampled before COVID-19 vaccination. Stated subset: HCoV-OC43 spike overlapping peptide pool stimulation. The origin of the receptors is a human donor who received a COVID-19 vaccine.

The sample holds one count of this clone. The V gene is TRBV3-1 (or the pseudogene TRBV3-2), the J gene TRBJ1-2; 8 nucleotides agree with TRBD1. This CDR3 comprises 14 residues. Trimming took 3 bases from V and 5 from J; bases not matched to a gene: 5. CDR1 is LGHDT, CDR2 YNNKEL, per germline (reference sequence). CDR3 coding DNA: TGTGCCAGCAGCCAGGGACAGGACGGTTATGGCTACACCTTC. It codes for CASSQGQDGYGYTF.

V gene TRBV5-1 combines with J gene TRBJ2-1, with 9 bases lining up with TRBD1. Germline assignment: CDR1 SGHRS and CDR2 YFSETQ. V trimming: 0 bases; J trimming: 3 bases; junction bases outside the gene matches: 4. CDR3 size: 16 residues. CDR3 bases: TGCGCCAGCAGCTTGGGGGGACAGGGATTCTACAATGAGCAGTTCTTC. This sequence encodes CASSLGGQGFYNEQFF.

The rearrangement uses TRBV7-8 and TRBJ1-1; no reliable D call. Trimming stripped 5 bases from V and 4 bases from J, with 14 bases between. Germline lookup yields CDR1 SGHVS and CDR2 FQNEAQ. This CDR3 comprises 14 residues. The CDR3 spells CASSLHPARTEAFF. The CDR3 bases are TGTGCCAGCAGCCTTCACCCCGCCCGCACTGAAGCTTTCTTT.

The chain links TRBV13 to TRBJ2-2, with TRBD1 identical over 10 bases. J gave up 4 bases and V 3 bases, and 2 bases lay outside the gene matches. The germline V gene encodes CDR1 PRHDT and CDR2 FYEKMQ (reference sequence). There are 15 residues in the CDR3. The CDR3 protein is CASSLGQGITGELFF. CDR3 DNA sequence: TGTGCCAGCAGCTTGGGACAGGGGATCACCGGGGAGCTGTTTTTT. The variable domain in full, with the rest retrieved from reference TRBV13 and TRBJ2-2, is AAGVIQSPRHLIKEKRETATLKCYPIPRHDTVYWYQQGPGQDPQFLISFYEKMQSDKGSIPDRFSAQQFSDYHSELNMSSLELGDSALYFCASSLGQGITGELFFGEGSRLTVL.

The rearrangement links TRBV7-3 to TRBJ2-6, with D possibly TRBD2 on 5 matching bases. The ends were cut back, 3 bases at V and 2 bases at J, with 8 bases in the middle. In germline, CDR1 is SGHTA, CDR2 FQGTGA. CDR3 length: 15 residues. The CDR3 spells CASSFGVPGANVLTF. For the CDR3, the DNA is TGTGCCAGCAGCTTCGGGGTGCCTGGGGCCAACGTCCTGACTTTC.

J is TRBJ2-7 and V is TRBV7-3; 10 nucleotides agree with TRBD2. The CDR3 has 15 residues. CDR1 is SGHTA, CDR2 FQGTGA, per germline. V gave up 5 bases and J gave up 4 bases; unmatched junction bases: 8. The CDR3 protein is CASSRGLAIIYEQYV. The CDR3 DNA reads as TGTGCCAGCAGCCGGGGACTAGCGATAATTTACGAGCAGTACGTC.

The CDR3: CASSGRGRTVEETQYF. In nucleotides, the CDR3 is TGTGCCAGCAGCGGGCGGGGTAGGACTGTAGAAGAGACCCAGTACTTC. The chain uses TRBV7-9 and TRBJ2-5, with D perhaps matching TRBD2 (6 bases). Per germline, CDR1 SEHNR and CDR2 FQNEAQ (reference sequence). Deletions cut 5 bases from V and 3 bases from J, with 19 bases between. The CDR3 covers 16 residues. Full variable domain (rest looked up from reference TRBV7-9 and TRBJ2-5): DTGVSQNPRHKITKRGQNVTFRCDPISEHNRLYWYRQTLGQGPEFLTYFQNEAQLEKSRLLSDRFSAERPKGSFSTLEIQRTEQGDSAMYLCASSGRGRTVEETQYFGPGTRLLVL.

V is TRBV30 and J is TRBJ2-6; unclear D gene. Germline assignment: CDR1 GTSNPN and CDR2 SVGIG (reference sequence). The length of the CDR3 is 17 residues. With 0 bases removed from V and 2 bases from J, the gap between germline ends came to 14 bases. The CDR3 sequence is CAWSVSRTAPGANVLTF. The DNA of the CDR3 is TGTGCCTGGAGTGTTTCCCGGACGGCTCCTGGGGCCAACGTCCTGACTTTC.

This rearrangement joins TRBV19 to TRBJ2-3; D gene unclear. The CDR3 is 12 residues long. From germline, CDR1 is LNHDA and CDR2 SQIVND (reference sequence). The V end lost 8 bases, the J end lost 3 bases, and 9 bases lay between the germline ends. The CDR3 loop is CASRASTDTQYF. The CDR3 region has the DNA TGTGCCAGTCGGGCGAGTACAGATACGCAGTATTTT.

This rearrangement joins TRBV4-1 to TRBJ1-2; D call uncertain. Germline V gene data show CDR1 as MGHRA and CDR2 as YSYEKL. The CDR3 runs to 15 residues. Trimming removed 3 bases from V and 4 bases from J, with 15 bases in between. The CDR3 loop reads CASSQPDGVGYGYTF. The DNA of the CDR3 is TGCGCCAGCAGCCAGCCCGACGGGGTTGGCTATGGCTACACCTTC.

The genes are TRBV18 and TRBJ1-5, with 8 bases that match TRBD1. J lost 1 base, V lost 2 bases, and 10 bases had no gene match. The germline gives CDR1 KGHSH, CDR2 LQKENI. The CDR3 length is 18 residues. CDR3 amino acids: CASSPIPTGGRSNQPQHF. CDR3 nucleotides: TGTGCCAGCTCACCAATTCCAACAGGGGGACGGAGCAATCAGCCCCAGCATTTT.

CDR3 protein: CASSTQTANTEAFF. In DNA, the CDR3 is TGTGCCAGCAGCACCCAGACAGCGAACACTGAAGCTTTCTTT. This chain connects TRBV7-2 to TRBJ1-1, with D tentatively TRBD1 (5 bases). CDR3 length: 14 residues. Germline V gene lookup returns CDR1 SGHTA and CDR2 FQGNSA. V gave up 5 bases and J gave up 1 base, with 11 bases separating them.

The chain carries TRBV5-4 and TRBJ2-3; perhaps TRBD2 as D (6 bases). CDR3 length: 15 amino acids. Deletions cut 2 bases from V and 1 base from J, with 11 bases between. From germline, CDR1 is SGHNT and CDR2 YYREEE (reference sequence). The CDR3 DNA reads as TGTGCCAGCAGCTTCATTGGGACTGGCACAGATACGCAGTATTTT. Encoded protein: CASSFIGTGTDTQYF.

V is TRBV6-6 and J is TRBJ1-1; perhaps TRBD1 as D (5 bases). The V gene lost 6 bases and the J gene lost 6 bases, with 14 bases spanning the gap. In germline, CDR1 is MNHNY, CDR2 SVGAGI (reference sequence). The CDR3 length is 13 residues. CDR3 coding DNA: TGTGCCAGCAGGGGGCAGGGCCTGCCTGAAGCTTTCTTT. It specifies CASRGQGLPEAFF.

The rearrangement joins TRBV7-8 to TRBJ1-3; D gene unclear. Germline assignment: CDR1 SGHVS and CDR2 FQNEAQ. The CDR3 has 13 amino acids. Trimming stripped 5 bases from V and 2 bases from J, with 7 bases between. CDR3 nucleotides: TGTGCCAGCAGCCGATCCCCTGGAAACACCATATATTTT. It specifies CASSRSPGNTIYF.

The chain is built from TRBV7-3 and TRBJ2-1; 8 bases are shared with TRBD1. Germline V CDR1 and CDR2: SGHTA, FQGTGA. This CDR3 spans 13 amino acids. After removal of 5 bases from V and 8 bases from J, the junction contained 5 bases not matched to a gene. In DNA, the CDR3 is TGTGCCAGCAGCAGACAGGGGTCCGATGAGCAGTTCTTC. Its protein is CASSRQGSDEQFF.

J is TRBJ2-5 and V is TRBV18; D could derive from TRBD1 or TRBD2 (6 bases each). Deletions cut 3 bases from V and 5 bases from J, with 7 bases between. The CDR3 covers 12 residues. The germline V gene encodes CDR1 KGHSH and CDR2 LQKENI. CDR3 sequence reads: CASSPGGETQYF. For the CDR3, the DNA is TGTGCCAGCTCACCGGGGGGCGAGACCCAGTACTTC.

This chain joins TRBV6-5 and TRBJ1-5, with TRBD1 identical over 7 bases. Germline trimming cut 5 bases from V and 2 bases from J; bases unmatched to any gene: 6. Germline V gene data show CDR1 as MNHEY and CDR2 as SVGAGI. This CDR3 region has 15 residues. The CDR3 DNA reads TGTGCCAGCAGTCCGACAGGGATAGGCAATCAGCCCCAGCATTTT. Translated, it gives CASSPTGIGNQPQHF.

For the CDR3, the DNA is TGTGCCAGCAGCCTAACAGGGGCCTACAATGAGCAGTTCTTC. It codes for CASSLTGAYNEQFF. The gene calls are TRBV9 and TRBJ2-1; 7 nucleotides line up with TRBD1. Germline CDR1 is SGDLS and CDR2 is YYNGEE. This CDR3 is built from 14 residues. Unmatched junction bases numbered 3, after V lost 4 bases and J lost 2 bases.

The chain is built from TRBV19 and TRBJ1-2, with TRBD1 matching over 7 bases. CDR1 LNHDA and CDR2 SQIVND come from the germline V gene (reference sequence). This CDR3 has 12 amino acids. CDR3 loop: CGDRDSPYGYTF. The CDR3 region has the DNA TGTGGTGACCGGGACAGCCCTTATGGCTACACCTTC.

This clone was seen a few times. The CDR3 is CASSGGGASDEQFF. The CDR3 DNA is TGCGCCAGCAGTGGCGGGGGGGCCTCGGATGAGCAGTTCTTC. This rearrangement joins TRBV10-1 to TRBJ2-1, with 9 bases aligning to TRBD2. The CDR3 is 14 residues long. The V gene's germline CDR1 is WNHNN and CDR2 SYGVQD (reference sequence). V lost 4 bases to trimming and J lost 8 bases; unmatched junction nucleotides: 6.

The rearrangement uses TRBV6-2 or TRBV6-3 and TRBJ2-6, with a possible D match to TRBD2 (6 bases). The V gene lost 5 bases and the J gene lost 0 bases, with 8 bases spanning the gap. Germline V gene data show CDR1 as MNHEY and CDR2 as SVGEGT. CDR3 length equals 15 residues. The CDR3 sequence: CASSNGGSGANVLTF. CDR3 in DNA: TGTGCCAGCAGTAACGGGGGCTCTGGGGCCAACGTCCTGACTTTC.

The gene calls are TRBV7-3 and TRBJ2-1; 7 bases agree with TRBD1. The CDR3 is 14 amino acids. Trimming removed 3 bases from V and 7 bases from J; junction bases left unmatched: 6. CDR1 and CDR2 (germline): SGHTA, FQGTGA. This CDR3 is CASSFGQARNEQFF. CDR3 nucleotide sequence: TGTGCCAGCAGCTTTGGACAGGCTCGGAATGAGCAGTTCTTC. Complete variable domain (other parts from reference TRBV7-3 and TRBJ2-1): GAGVSQTPSNKVTEKGKYVELRCDPISGHTALYWYRQSLGQGPEFLIYFQGTGAADDSGLPNDRFFAVRPEGSVSTLKIQRTERGDSAVYLCASSFGQARNEQFFGPGTRLTVL.

The gene calls are TRBV7-3 and TRBJ2-5; a possible D gene is TRBD1 (6 bases). V lost 4 bases to trimming and J lost 2 bases, with 20 bases between them. CDR3 length: 17 residues. Per the germline V gene, CDR1 is SGHTA and CDR2 is FQGTGA. CDR3 coding DNA: TGTGCCAGCAGCTCAATGGGGCCCGGGACACCGCAAGAGACCCAGTACTTC. Translation gives CASSSMGPGTPQETQYF.